Described below is a single T cell receptor (beta chain) sequence and its context. This entry comes from a study of blood T cell repertoires in COVID-19. Looking at the study overall: Donors in the United States, Italy and Spain gave samples during acute or convalescent COVID-19. PBMCs, B-cell-depleted T cells, or T cells were the source of the cDNA or gDNA that made up the material.

Germline values: CDR1 SGHDT, CDR2 YYEEEE. The J segment lost 2 bases and the V segment lost 4 bases, leaving 5 bases of the junction unmatched. The CDR3 has 15 residues. The authors' processing: Reference gene primer amplification gave estimated nucleated cell counts. Assay: immunoSEQ multiplex PCR; the TCRdb copy retains only in-frame clones and omits some. V and J calls and clone size are given by that table; D and trimming were obtained from the DNA. Here the sample spans 190,000 or so clones, around four fifths being singletons. The chain joins TRBV5-6 to TRBJ2-7, with 11 bases identical to TRBD2. The source is a man aged 50-59 years with active or convalescent COVID-19. Input material: peripheral blood. CDR3 nucleotide sequence: TGTGCCAGCAGCCCTAAGGGACTAGCGGCCTACGAGCAGTACTTC. Translated, it gives CASSPKGLAAYEQYF.